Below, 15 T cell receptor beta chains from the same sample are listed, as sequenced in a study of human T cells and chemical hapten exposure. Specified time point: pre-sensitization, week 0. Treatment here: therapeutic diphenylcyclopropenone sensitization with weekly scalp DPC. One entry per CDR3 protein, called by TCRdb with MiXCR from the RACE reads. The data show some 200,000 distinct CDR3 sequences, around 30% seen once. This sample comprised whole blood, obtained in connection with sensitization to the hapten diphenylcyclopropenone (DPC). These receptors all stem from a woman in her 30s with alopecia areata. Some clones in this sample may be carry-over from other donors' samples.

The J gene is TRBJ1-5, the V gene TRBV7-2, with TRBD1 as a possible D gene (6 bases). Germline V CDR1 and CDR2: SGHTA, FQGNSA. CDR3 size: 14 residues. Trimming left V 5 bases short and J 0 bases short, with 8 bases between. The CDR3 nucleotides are TGTGCCAGCAGCCCAGGGGCTAGCAATCAGCCCCAGCATTTT. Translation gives CASSPGASNQPQHF.

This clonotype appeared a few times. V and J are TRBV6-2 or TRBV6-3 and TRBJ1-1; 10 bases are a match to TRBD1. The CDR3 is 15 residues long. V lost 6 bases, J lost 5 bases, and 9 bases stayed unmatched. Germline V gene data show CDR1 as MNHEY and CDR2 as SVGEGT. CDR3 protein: CASRRDRGYETEAFF. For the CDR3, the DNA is TGTGCCAGCAGGCGGGACAGGGGTTATGAAACTGAAGCTTTCTTT.

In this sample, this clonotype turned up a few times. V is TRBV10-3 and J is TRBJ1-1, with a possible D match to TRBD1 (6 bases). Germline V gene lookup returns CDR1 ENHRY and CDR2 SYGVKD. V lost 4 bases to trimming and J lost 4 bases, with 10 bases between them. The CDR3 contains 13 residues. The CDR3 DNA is TGTGCCATCAGTGTTGGGGGCTTCACTGAAGCTTTCTTT. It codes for CAISVGGFTEAFF.

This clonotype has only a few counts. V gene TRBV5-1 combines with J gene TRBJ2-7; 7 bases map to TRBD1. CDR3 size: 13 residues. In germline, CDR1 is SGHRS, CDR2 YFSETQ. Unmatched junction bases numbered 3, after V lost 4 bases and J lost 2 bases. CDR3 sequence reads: CASSMGQTYEQYF. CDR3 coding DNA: TGCGCCAGCAGCATGGGACAGACCTACGAGCAGTACTTC.

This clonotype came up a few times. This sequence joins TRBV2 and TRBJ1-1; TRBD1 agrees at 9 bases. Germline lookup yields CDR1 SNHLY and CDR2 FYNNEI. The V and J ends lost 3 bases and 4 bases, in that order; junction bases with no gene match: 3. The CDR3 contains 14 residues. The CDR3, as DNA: TGTGCCAGCAGTGATGACAGGGGGGCCACTGAAGCTTTCTTT. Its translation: CASSDDRGATEAFF. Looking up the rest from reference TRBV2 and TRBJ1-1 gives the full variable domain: EPEVTQTPSHQVTQMGQEVILRCVPISNHLYFYWYRQILGQKVEFLVSFYNNEISEKSEIFDDQFSVERPDGSNFTLKIRSTKLEDSAMYFCASSDDRGATEAFFGQGTRLTVV.

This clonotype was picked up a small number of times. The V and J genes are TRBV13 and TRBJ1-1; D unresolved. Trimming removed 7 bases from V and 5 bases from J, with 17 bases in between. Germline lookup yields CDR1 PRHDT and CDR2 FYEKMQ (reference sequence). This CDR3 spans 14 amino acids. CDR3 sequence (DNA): TGTGCCAGCAAGTATGCCACTACGAGGACTGAAGCTTTCTTT. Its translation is CASKYATTRTEAFF.

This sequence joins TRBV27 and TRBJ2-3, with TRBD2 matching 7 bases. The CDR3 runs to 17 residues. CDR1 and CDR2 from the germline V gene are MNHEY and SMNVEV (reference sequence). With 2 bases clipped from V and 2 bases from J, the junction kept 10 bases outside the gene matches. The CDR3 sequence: CASSLRVGRETTDTQYF. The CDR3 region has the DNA TGTGCCAGCAGTTTACGAGTGGGGCGGGAGACCACAGATACGCAGTATTTT.

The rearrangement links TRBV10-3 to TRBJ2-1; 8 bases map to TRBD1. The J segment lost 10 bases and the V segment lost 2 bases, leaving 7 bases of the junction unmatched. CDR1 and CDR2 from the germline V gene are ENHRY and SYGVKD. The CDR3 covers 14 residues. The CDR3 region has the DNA TGTGCCATCAGTGAGACGGACAGGGCGGGGGAGCAGTTCTTC. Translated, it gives CAISETDRAGEQFF.

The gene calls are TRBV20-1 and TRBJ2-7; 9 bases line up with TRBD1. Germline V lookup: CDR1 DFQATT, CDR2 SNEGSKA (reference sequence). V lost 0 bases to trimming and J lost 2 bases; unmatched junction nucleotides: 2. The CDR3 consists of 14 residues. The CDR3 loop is CSAREGTGTYEQYF. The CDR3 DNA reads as TGCAGTGCTAGAGAGGGGACAGGGACCTACGAGCAGTACTTC.

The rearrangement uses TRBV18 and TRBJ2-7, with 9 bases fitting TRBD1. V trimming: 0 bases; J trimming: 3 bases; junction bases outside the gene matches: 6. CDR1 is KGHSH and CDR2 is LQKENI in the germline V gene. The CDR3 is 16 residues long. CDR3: CASSPPVTGGSYEQYF. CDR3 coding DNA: TGTGCCAGCTCACCACCAGTAACAGGGGGCAGCTACGAGCAGTACTTC.

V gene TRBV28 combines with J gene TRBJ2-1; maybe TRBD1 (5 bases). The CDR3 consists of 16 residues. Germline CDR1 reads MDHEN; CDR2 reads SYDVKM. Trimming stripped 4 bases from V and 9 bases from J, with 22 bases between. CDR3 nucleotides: TGTGCCAGCAGTTCCAAACGGACAAGGTTAGGTAGTGAGCAGTTCTTC. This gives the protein CASSSKRTRLGSEQFF.

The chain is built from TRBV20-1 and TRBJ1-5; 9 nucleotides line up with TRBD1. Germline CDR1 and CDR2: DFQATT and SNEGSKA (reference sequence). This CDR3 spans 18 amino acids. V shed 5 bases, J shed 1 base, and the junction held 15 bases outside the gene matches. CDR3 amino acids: CSALNTDRGSGSNQPQHF. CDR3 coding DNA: TGCAGTGCTTTAAATACTGACAGGGGGTCAGGAAGCAATCAGCCCCAGCATTTT.

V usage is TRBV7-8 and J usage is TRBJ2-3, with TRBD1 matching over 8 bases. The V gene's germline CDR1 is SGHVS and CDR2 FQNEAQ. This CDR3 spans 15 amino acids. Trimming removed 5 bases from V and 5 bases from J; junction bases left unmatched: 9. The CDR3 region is CASSHGDRILDTQYF. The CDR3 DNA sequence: TGTGCCAGCAGCCATGGGGACAGGATCTTAGATACGCAGTATTTT.

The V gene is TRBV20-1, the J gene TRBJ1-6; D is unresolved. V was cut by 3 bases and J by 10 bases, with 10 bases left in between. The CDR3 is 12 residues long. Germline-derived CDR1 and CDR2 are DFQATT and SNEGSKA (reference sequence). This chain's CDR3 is CSASRPPSPLHF. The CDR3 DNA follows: TGCAGTGCTAGTCGGCCGCCATCACCCCTCCACTTT.

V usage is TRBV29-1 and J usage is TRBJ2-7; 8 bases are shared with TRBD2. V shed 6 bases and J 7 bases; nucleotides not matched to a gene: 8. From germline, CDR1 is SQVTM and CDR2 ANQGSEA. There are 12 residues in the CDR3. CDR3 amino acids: CSVPGGVGEQYF. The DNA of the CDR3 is TGCAGCGTCCCCGGGGGGGTCGGGGAGCAGTACTTC.